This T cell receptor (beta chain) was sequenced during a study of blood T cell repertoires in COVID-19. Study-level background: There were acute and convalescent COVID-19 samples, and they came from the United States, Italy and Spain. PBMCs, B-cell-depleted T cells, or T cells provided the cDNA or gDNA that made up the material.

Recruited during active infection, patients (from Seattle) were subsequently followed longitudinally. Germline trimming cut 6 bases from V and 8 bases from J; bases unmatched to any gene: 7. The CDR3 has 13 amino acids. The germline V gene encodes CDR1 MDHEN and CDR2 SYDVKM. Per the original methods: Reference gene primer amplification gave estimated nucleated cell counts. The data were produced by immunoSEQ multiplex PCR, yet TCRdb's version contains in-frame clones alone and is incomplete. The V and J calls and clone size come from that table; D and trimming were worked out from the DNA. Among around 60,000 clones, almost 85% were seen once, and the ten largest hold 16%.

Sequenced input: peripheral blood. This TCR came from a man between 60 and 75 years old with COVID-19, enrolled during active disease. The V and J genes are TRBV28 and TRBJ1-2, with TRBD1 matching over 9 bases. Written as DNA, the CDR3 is TGTGCCAGCAGCACTACAGGGGGCGGCGGCTACACCTTC. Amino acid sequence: CASSTTGGGGYTF.